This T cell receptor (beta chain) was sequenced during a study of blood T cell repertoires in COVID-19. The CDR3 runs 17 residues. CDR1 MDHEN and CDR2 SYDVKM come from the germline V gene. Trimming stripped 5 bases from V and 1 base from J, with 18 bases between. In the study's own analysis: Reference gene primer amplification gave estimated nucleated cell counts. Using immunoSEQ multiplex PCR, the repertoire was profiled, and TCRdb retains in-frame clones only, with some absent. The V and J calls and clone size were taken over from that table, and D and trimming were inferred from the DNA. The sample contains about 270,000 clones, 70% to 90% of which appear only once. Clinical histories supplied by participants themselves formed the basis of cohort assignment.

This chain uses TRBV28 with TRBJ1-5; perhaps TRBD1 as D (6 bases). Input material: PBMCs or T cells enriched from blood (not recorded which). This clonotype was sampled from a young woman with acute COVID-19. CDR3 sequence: CASSPRKQGRSNQPQHF. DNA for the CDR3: TGTGCCAGCAGTCCCAGGAAACAGGGTCGGAGCAATCAGCCCCAGCATTTT.